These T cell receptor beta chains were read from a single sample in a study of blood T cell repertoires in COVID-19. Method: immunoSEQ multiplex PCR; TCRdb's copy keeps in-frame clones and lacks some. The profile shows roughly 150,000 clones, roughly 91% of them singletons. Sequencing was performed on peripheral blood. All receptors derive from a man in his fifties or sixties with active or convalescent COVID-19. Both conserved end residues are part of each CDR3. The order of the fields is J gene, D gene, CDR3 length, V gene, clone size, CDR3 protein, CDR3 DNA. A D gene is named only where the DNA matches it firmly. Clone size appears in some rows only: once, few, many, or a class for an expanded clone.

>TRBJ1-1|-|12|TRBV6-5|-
CASRTPNTEAFF
TGTGCCAGCAGGACACCGAACACTGAAGCTTTCTTT
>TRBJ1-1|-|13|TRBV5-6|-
CASSSYLSSEAFF
TGTGCCAGCAGCTCGTATCTGAGTTCTGAAGCTTTCTTT
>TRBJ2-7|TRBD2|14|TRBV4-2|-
CASSELAFSYEQYF
TGTGCCAGCAGCGAACTAGCGTTCTCCTACGAGCAGTACTTC
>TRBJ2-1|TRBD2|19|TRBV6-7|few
CASSQLGLAGGISYNEQFF
TGTGCCAGCAGTCAATTGGGACTAGCGGGGGGGATTTCCTACAATGAGCAGTTCTTC
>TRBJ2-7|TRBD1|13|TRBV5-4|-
CASSQTGTHEQYF
TGTGCCAGCAGCCAGACAGGGACCCACGAGCAGTACTTC
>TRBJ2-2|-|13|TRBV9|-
CASGEANTGELFF
TGTGCCAGCGGGGAGGCCAACACCGGGGAGCTGTTTTTT
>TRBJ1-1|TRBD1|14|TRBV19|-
CATTGGWMNTEAFF
TGTGCCACTACAGGGGGTTGGATGAACACTGAAGCTTTCTTT
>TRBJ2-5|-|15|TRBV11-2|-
CASSLAQVLQETQYF
TGTGCCAGCAGCTTAGCACAGGTTCTCCAAGAGACCCAGTACTTC
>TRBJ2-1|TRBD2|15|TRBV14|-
CASSLRGGPNNEQFF
TGTGCCAGCAGCCTTCGGGGGGGCCCGAACAATGAGCAGTTCTTC
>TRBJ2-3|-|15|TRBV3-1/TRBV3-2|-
CASSLNRYSTDTQYF
TGTGCCAGCAGCCTGAACAGGTATAGCACAGATACGCAGTATTTT
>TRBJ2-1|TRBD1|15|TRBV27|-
CASNRPGTGPNEQFF
TGTGCCAGCAACAGGCCCGGGACAGGGCCGAATGAGCAGTTCTTC
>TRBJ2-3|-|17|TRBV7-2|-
CASSIRSTTFPTDTQYF
TGTGCCAGCAGCATCAGATCGACAACCTTCCCCACAGATACGCAGTATTTT
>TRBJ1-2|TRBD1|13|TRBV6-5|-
CAIREQGAGGYTF
TGTGCCATACGGGAACAGGGGGCGGGAGGCTACACCTTC
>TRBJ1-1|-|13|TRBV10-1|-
CASSESRRAGPFF
TGCGCCAGCAGTGAGTCGAGGAGGGCCGGACCTTTCTTT
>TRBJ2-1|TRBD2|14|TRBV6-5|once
CASSTSGVGGEQFF
TGTGCCAGCAGTACTAGCGGGGTAGGCGGTGAGCAGTTCTTC
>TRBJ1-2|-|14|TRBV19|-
CASKSQTTNYGYTF
TGTGCCAGTAAAAGTCAAACAACCAACTATGGCTACACCTTC
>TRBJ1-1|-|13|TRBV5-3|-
CARSPGSAPEAFF
TGTGCCAGAAGCCCTGGGAGCGCCCCGGAAGCTTTCTTT
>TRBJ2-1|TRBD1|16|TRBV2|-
CASSNPKTGGSSEQFF
TGTGCCAGCAGCAACCCTAAGACAGGGGGCTCGAGTGAGCAGTTCTTC
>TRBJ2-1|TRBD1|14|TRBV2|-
CASTRTGSYNEQFF
TGTGCCAGCACCCGGACAGGATCCTACAATGAGCAGTTCTTC